This T cell receptor (beta chain) was sequenced in a study of T cell responses to AZD1222 COVID-19 vaccine. The wider study: Second doses at about 4 or about 12 weeks were pooled.

Germline assignment: CDR1 SGHTA and CDR2 FQGNSA. This CDR3 comprises 13 residues. V was cut by 3 bases and J by 5 bases, with 8 bases left in between. This table comes from immunoSEQ multiplex PCR, and its TCRdb copy is limited to in-frame clones, with some not included. The top ten hold less than 6% of the sample, which has about 120,000 clones, around 88% seen once. Details on this clone: The sample has other DNA sequences that encode this CDR3 too.

This material consisted of peripheral blood, taken on day 0 of AZD1222 vaccination. The gene calls are TRBV7-2 and TRBJ1-5; D is uncertain. This clonotype originated in an adult in good health. CDR3 sequence: CASSLYGDQPQHF. DNA of the CDR3: TGTGCCAGCAGCTTGTACGGGGATCAGCCCCAGCATTTT.